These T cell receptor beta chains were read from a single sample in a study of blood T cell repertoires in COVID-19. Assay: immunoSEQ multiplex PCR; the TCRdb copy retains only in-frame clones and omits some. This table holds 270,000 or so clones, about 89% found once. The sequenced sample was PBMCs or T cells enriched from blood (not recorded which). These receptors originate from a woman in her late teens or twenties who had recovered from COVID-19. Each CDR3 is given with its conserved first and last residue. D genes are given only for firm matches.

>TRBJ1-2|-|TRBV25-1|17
TGTGCCAGCATGAGGACAGACATCCCCATCTCTAACTATGGCTACACCTTC
CASMRTDIPISNYGYTF
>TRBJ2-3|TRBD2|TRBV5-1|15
TGCGCCAGCAGCACGCTAGCGGGAGTTACAGATACGCAGTATTTT
CASSTLAGVTDTQYF
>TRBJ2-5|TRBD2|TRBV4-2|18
TGTGCCAGCAGCCAAGACCTTCTAGCGGGGCTTATCCAAGAGACCCAGTACTTC
CASSQDLLAGLIQETQYF
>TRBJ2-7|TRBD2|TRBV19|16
TGTGCCAGTAGTCCACTAGCGGGAGGTTCCTCCTACGAGCAGTACTTC
CASSPLAGGSSYEQYF
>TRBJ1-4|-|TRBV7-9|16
TGTGCCAGCAGCTTAGCTGGGGGGACGACTAATGAAAAACTGTTTTTT
CASSLAGGTTNEKLFF
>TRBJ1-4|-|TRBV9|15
TGTGCCAGCAGCCCGGAGGGTGCAACTAATGAAAAACTGTTTTTT
CASSPEGATNEKLFF
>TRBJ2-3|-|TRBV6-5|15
TGTGCCAGCAGTTCTGAAACTAGTTCCGCAGATACGCAGTATTTT
CASSSETSSADTQYF
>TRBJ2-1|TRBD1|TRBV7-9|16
TGTGCCAGCAGCCCCCAACAGGGGCCGAGATACAATGAGCAGTTCTTC
CASSPQQGPRYNEQFF
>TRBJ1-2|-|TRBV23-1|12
TGCGCCAGCAGTCAACGGGACACCGGCTACACCTTC
CASSQRDTGYTF
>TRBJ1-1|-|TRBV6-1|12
TGTGCCAGCAGTGAGTCAATTACTGAAGCTTTCTTT
CASSESITEAFF
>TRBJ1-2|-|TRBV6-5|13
TGTGCCAGCAGGGTCGGGGTTGACTATGGCTACACCTTC
CASRVGVDYGYTF